Below, 6 T cell receptor beta chains from the same sample are listed, as sequenced in a study of cytotoxic CD8 clonotypes in ibrutinib-treated CLL. Produced via immunoSEQ multiplex PCR; TCRdb's table is partial and in-frame only. The sample lists under 15,000 clones; 50% to 75% were seen once. Sequences were derived from PBMCs, sampled before ibrutinib treatment. These receptors were obtained from a human donor with chronic lymphocytic leukemia.

The rearrangement joins TRBV5-6 to TRBJ1-1, with D unresolved. Per germline, CDR1 SGHDT and CDR2 YYEEEE. Trimming took off 2 bases at V and 1 base at J, with 9 bases between the two ends. The CDR3 covers 14 residues. The CDR3, as DNA: TGTGCCAGCAGCTTCTTCCGCAAGAACACTGAAGCTTTCTTT. Residues: CASSFFRKNTEAFF.

This clone is deemed medium-sized. The gene calls are TRBV5-4 and TRBJ1-4, with D tentatively TRBD1 (5 bases). The CDR3 consists of 12 residues. Germline V gives CDR1 SGHNT, CDR2 YYREEE (reference sequence). V was clipped by 2 bases and J by 16 bases, with 15 bases between them. The CDR3 DNA is TGTGCCAGCAGCTTAGGGGACCAAACTGAGTTTTTT. Protein: CASSLGDQTEFF.

There are a few counts of this clone. The gene calls are TRBV9 and TRBJ1-2; D not certain. The CDR3 spans 17 residues. V was trimmed by 0 bases and J by 4 bases, leaving 19 bases between them. Germline CDR1 reads SGDLS; CDR2 reads YYNGEE. CDR3 DNA sequence: TGTGCCAGCAGCGTAGGTCCCGCCGTACCTGGTAGCTATGGCTACACCTTC. This encodes CASSVGPAVPGSYGYTF.

This chain joins TRBV5-1 and TRBJ1-3, with D unclear. This CDR3 contains 16 residues. Trimming cost V 4 bases and J 4 bases, with 18 bases left between them. Per germline, CDR1 SGHRS and CDR2 YFSETQ. The CDR3 DNA is TGCGCCAGCAGCCCGGTTAATAGCGTCTCAGGAAACACCATATATTTT. Residues: CASSPVNSVSGNTIYF.

This clone is labeled medium-sized. The chain combines TRBV9 with TRBJ2-1; D might be TRBD1 or TRBD2, each matching 5 bases. Trimming removed 1 base from V and 4 bases from J, with 9 bases in between. The CDR3 is 14 residues long. CDR1 is SGDLS and CDR2 is YYNGEE in the germline V gene. The CDR3, as DNA: TGTGCCAGCAGCGTAAGGGGAGATTACAATGAGCAGTTCTTC. This encodes CASSVRGDYNEQFF.

In this sample, this clone turned up a few times. The V gene is TRBV29-1, the J gene TRBJ1-1; D gene ambiguous. Germline V CDR1 and CDR2: SQVTM, ANQGSEA. CDR3 length equals 12 residues. The germline V and J ends were trimmed by 4 bases and 0 bases, with 6 bases remaining between them. For the CDR3, the DNA is TGCAGCGTTGGAAGCATGAACACTGAAGCTTTCTTT. Protein: CSVGSMNTEAFF. The whole variable domain, remainder taken from reference TRBV29-1 and TRBJ1-1, is SAVISQKPSRDICQRGTSLTIQCQVDSQVTMMFWYRQQPGQSLTLIATANQGSEATYESGFVIDKFPISRPNLTFSTLTVSNMSPEDSSIYLCSVGSMNTEAFFGQGTRLTVV.